This T cell receptor (beta chain) stems from a study of T cell responses to AZD1222 COVID-19 vaccine (dated by TCRdb to the early 2020s). Study-wide context: A total of 233 trial participants underwent TCR sequencing, of whom about 210 received two doses of AZD1222 and approximately 25 received two doses of the MenACWY control vaccine. Trial participants were enrolled by age into 18-55, 56-69 and 70-plus year subgroups, with approximately 150, 30 and 60 TCR-sequenced participants respectively.

Comment on this clone: Its cognate antigen has yet to be identified. No base quality information exists; no much larger clone differs at one position.

Reading the label with the study, this specimen's time point is: about 28 days (+/-7) after the second vaccine dose. AZD1222 recipients whose second dose came at about 4 weeks and those whose second dose came at about 12 weeks were combined into one group, since spike-specific TCR depth and breadth did not differ between the two schedules. Vaccinee samples came from UK trials COV001 and COV002, including a single-blind randomized controlled phase 2/3 trial of AZD1222 (ChAdOx1 nCoV-19) in healthy adults. Trial participant PBMC samples were collected at day 0 and day 28 after the second dose for TCRbeta chain sequencing. V is reduced by 4 bases and J by 0 bases, leaving a spacing of 10 bases between them. CDR1 ENHRY and CDR2 SYGVKD were looked up in the germline V gene. From the cysteine through the phenylalanine, the CDR3 covers 14 amino acids. The DNA shown is the 42-base CDR3, in frame from base 1.

The CDR3 regions of human TCRbeta chains were analyzed by immunosequencing. Processing in the source paper ran as follows. Repertoire TCRs were matched against a reference library of SARS-CoV-2-specific TCRs generated with the MIRA antigen-specificity platform. Breadth was defined as the fraction of unique TCRs that were SARS-CoV-2-associated, and depth was defined as the fraction of total T cells that were SARS-CoV-2-associated. Using the MIRA data, every spike-specific TCR was mapped to the spike region that the TCR reacted to and assigned to either a CD4 or a CD8 class. Log10-transformed breadth and depth values were compared by one-way ANOVA with Sidak's multiple comparisons tests. In its TCRdb copy, this immuneACCESS table keeps in-frame sequences only and misses some clones. Where compared with another copy, unresolved V genes explain less than half of these, and the others have no known cause. For V, J and clone size, that table is used; D and trimming come from the DNA. Across this sample there are some 150,000 clones, with about 82% seen only once. The ten largest clones represent about 5% of the sample.

The paper's findings and limits, for the study overall: Participants were mostly white British and included more females than males, and it was suggested by the authors that clonal diversity may have been underestimated. Reportedly, almost half of the unique spike-specific TCRs recognized epitopes lying outside the regions that are mutated in the B.1.351 and B.1.1.7 variants. A significant rise in spike-specific TCR breadth and depth was observed after two AZD1222 doses relative to day 0 and relative to MenACWY recipients. Vaccine-associated CD4 TCRs spanned the whole spike protein, with dominant responses in regions 160-218 and 743-854. Because no day 14 peak-response samples were available, repertoires were characterized only after the peak T cell response. Conclusions about previously exposed vaccinees are limited because only six or seven AZD1222 recipients were SARS-CoV-2 seropositive at baseline. In the small 56-69-year group, the increase in depth fell short of significance, most likely because of low power.

The TCR was taken from an adult who received the AZD1222 COVID-19 vaccine. The sample in question was peripheral blood, obtained 28 days after the second AZD1222 dose. The receptor chain draws on TRBV10-3 and TRBJ2-7, with no D gene named confidently. The nucleotide sequence is given as TGTGCCATCAGTGGGGCGGTTGCCTCCTACGAGCAGTACTTC. It encodes CAISGAVASYEQYF.